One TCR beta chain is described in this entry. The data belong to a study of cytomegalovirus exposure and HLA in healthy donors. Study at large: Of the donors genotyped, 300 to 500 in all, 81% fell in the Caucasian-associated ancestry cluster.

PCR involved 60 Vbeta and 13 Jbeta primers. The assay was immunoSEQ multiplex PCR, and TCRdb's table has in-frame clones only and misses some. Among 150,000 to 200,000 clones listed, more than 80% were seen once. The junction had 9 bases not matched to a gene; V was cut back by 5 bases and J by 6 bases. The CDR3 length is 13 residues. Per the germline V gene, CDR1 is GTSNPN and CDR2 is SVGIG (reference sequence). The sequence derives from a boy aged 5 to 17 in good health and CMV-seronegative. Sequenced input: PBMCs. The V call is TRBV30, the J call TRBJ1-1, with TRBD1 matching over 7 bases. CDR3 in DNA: TGTGCCTGGGGCGACAGGGCATGGGCTGAAGCTTTCTTT. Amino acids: CAWGDRAWAEAFF.